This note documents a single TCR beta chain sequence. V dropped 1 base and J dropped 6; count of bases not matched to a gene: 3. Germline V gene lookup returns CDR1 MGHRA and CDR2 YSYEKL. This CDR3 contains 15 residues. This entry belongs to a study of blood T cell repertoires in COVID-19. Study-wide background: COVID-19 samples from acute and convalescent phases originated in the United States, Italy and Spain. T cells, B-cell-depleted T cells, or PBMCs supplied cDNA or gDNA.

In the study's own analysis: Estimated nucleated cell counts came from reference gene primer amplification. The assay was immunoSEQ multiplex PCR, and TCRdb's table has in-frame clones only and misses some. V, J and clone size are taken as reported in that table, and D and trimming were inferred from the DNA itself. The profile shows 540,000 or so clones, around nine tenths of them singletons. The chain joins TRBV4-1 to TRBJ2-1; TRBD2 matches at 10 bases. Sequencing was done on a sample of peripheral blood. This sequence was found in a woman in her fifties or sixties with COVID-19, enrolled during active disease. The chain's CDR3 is CASSQVLAGPNEQFF. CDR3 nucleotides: TGCGCCAGCAGCCAAGTACTAGCGGGGCCCAATGAGCAGTTCTTC.